The T cell receptor (beta chain) described here comes from a study of neoadjuvant anti-PD-1 for oral cavity cancer. For this clone: The junction shows a germline mismatch at one end, possibly a read error.

Some clones are missing from TCRdb's copy, which holds only in-frame ones; the method was immunoSEQ multiplex PCR. The sample holds 20,000 to 25,000 clones, 35% to 50% seen once. The CDR3 runs 14 residues. Per germline, CDR1 MNHEY and CDR2 SVGAGI. The time point is: after neoadjuvant nivolumab, at surgical resection. Patients were newly diagnosed with stage II-IVA oral cavity squamous cell carcinoma without prior systemic or radiation treatment. The chain couples TRBV6-5 to TRBJ2-3; D perhaps matches TRBD2 (5 bases). The sequence came from a person aged 40 to 85 with oral cavity squamous cell carcinoma. The sample in question was tumor tissue, obtained after nivolumab (anti-PD-1) treatment. The CDR3 reads CASSDSEGTDTQYF. The CDR3 nucleotides are TGTGCCAGCAGTGACTCGGAGGGCACAGATACGCAGTATTTT.